These T cell receptor beta chains were read from a single sample in a study of identical twins. One entry per CDR3 protein, called by TCRdb with MiXCR from the 5' RACE reads. Among roughly 280,000 distinct CDR3 sequences, around 9.7% were seen once, and the ten largest hold roughly 7%. These same records also appear under a second study, on yellow fever vaccine responses in identical twins.

The sequenced sample was CD8+ T cells sorted from blood. The receptor source for this set is a young woman in good health. Both conserved end residues are part of each CDR3.

j_gene,v_gene,CDR3aa
TRBJ1-3,TRBV12-3/TRBV12-4,CASSSLPGPGNTIYF
TRBJ2-7,TRBV20-1,CSARDRALEQYF
TRBJ1-1,TRBV12-3/TRBV12-4,CASKSPTAGGTEAFF
TRBJ2-7,TRBV4-3,CASRGDRGYEQYF
TRBJ2-1,TRBV7-2,CASSFSSGNHYNEQFF
TRBJ1-6,TRBV4-2,CASSQVLSSYNSPLHF
TRBJ1-2,TRBV6-1,CASSEPSWTNYGYTF
TRBJ1-3,TRBV3-1,CASSLGGRGGMNTIYF
TRBJ2-1,TRBV7-9,CASKLSYNEQFF
TRBJ2-7,TRBV3-1,CASSQVKAGVNPYEQYF
TRBJ1-5,TRBV20-1,CSAREQTVLNQPQHF
TRBJ2-7,TRBV3-1,CASSPSRGSSFEQYF
TRBJ2-7,TRBV3-1,CASSQEPLGGKGYEQYF
TRBJ2-7,TRBV12-3/TRBV12-4,CASSGYEPYEQYF
TRBJ2-1,TRBV28,CASSFNGREGQNEQFF
TRBJ2-3,TRBV9,CASSVGGVPPDTQYF
TRBJ2-7,TRBV7-6,CASSLEFAGADEQYF
TRBJ2-1,TRBV12-3/TRBV12-4,CASSPGPSYNEQFF
TRBJ1-5,TRBV7-8,CASSMDISYQPQHF
TRBJ1-1,TRBV6-5,CASSYGRGTFF
TRBJ2-3,TRBV29-1,CSVAGRGPSTDTQYF
TRBJ2-1,TRBV11-2,CASSGRTGHSYNEQFF
TRBJ1-3,TRBV20-1,CSAGRLGVGNTIYF
TRBJ2-3,TRBV4-3,CASSQDLGNTQYF
TRBJ2-7,TRBV20-1,CSAREMGDALFEQYF
TRBJ2-7,TRBV4-3,CASSQDFRTASYEQYF
TRBJ2-7,TRBV28,CASRNQYPGYEQYF
TRBJ2-1,TRBV4-3,CASSQVLDNEQFF
TRBJ2-7,TRBV27,CASSLSRRAASYEQYF
TRBJ2-7,TRBV29-1,CSVETSYEQYF
TRBJ2-3,TRBV27,CASSLPGGYADTQYF
TRBJ1-2,TRBV9,CASSARNEGAYYGYTF
TRBJ2-3,TRBV6-1,CASTRAAGGTDTQYF
TRBJ1-2,TRBV11-2,CASSFKDYGYTF
TRBJ1-1,TRBV7-6,CASSRTGGVNTEAFF
TRBJ2-1,TRBV4-3,CASSQDSRSPNEQFF
TRBJ2-7,TRBV29-1,CSVERGGEQYF
TRBJ2-7,TRBV30,CAWSTTGAYEQYF
TRBJ2-1,TRBV6-5,CASSYRTGEQFF
TRBJ1-1,TRBV4-1,CASSQDHRLNTEAFF
TRBJ2-3,TRBV4-1,CASSPWGGQSSTDTQYF
TRBJ2-7,TRBV7-2,CASSPYLGQDEQYF
TRBJ2-7,TRBV20-1,CSASGGGFHEQYF
TRBJ2-1,TRBV12-3/TRBV12-4,CTSSLSILPGRGSYNEQFF
TRBJ2-3,TRBV11-3,CASSLASGDTQYF
TRBJ2-5,TRBV9,CASSAGTSGSRGTQYF
TRBJ2-1,TRBV20-1,CSARLSGMVNEQFF
TRBJ2-5,TRBV6-5,CASSYLGSQGETQYF
TRBJ1-4,TRBV6-1,CASRIGSGLANEKLFF
TRBJ2-2,TRBV9,CASSVRRQGTNTGELFF
TRBJ2-2,TRBV29-1,CSVGTENTGELFF
TRBJ1-2,TRBV5-1,CASRNQPGQSPVYTF
TRBJ2-7,TRBV7-9,CASSSSTGWYEQYF